The rows below give T cell receptor beta chains drawn from one sample of a study of blood T cell repertoires in COVID-19. Clones were sequenced by immunoSEQ multiplex PCR, and TCRdb holds only the in-frame ones, with some missing. Counted here are roughly 220,000 clones, 84% occurring once; the ten biggest clones make up just under 20%. Sequenced sample: peripheral blood. These TCRs come from a man aged 30 to 45 with active or convalescent COVID-19. Both conserved end residues are part of each CDR3. D genes are given only for firm matches. Clone size is stated in some rows and not others, as once, few, many or a class when expanded.

clone_size j_call v_call d_call cdr3_nt cdr3_aa
few TRBJ1-2 TRBV5-1 . TGCGCCAGCAGCTTGGCACAGGGCGAATTTAACTATGGCTACACCTTC CASSLAQGEFNYGYTF
. TRBJ1-2 TRBV21-1 . TGTGCCAGCAGCAAAAGGGAGGCCTATGGCTACACCTTC CASSKREAYGYTF
. TRBJ2-1 TRBV27 TRBD1 TGTGCCAGCAGTGGGGACAGGGTGAATGAGCAGTTCTTC CASSGDRVNEQFF
. TRBJ2-3 TRBV28 TRBD2 TGTGCCAGCAGAGCGGGAACTAGCACAGATACGCAGTATTTT CASRAGTSTDTQYF
. TRBJ1-6 TRBV28 . TGTGCCAGCACGGGAATTCACCCCTCCACCCTGGGTGATTCACCCCTCCACTTT CASTGIHPSTLGDSPLHF
. TRBJ2-5 TRBV5-1 . TGCGCCAGCAGCTTCGCAGGGGGGACGAAAGAGACCCAGTACTTC CASSFAGGTKETQYF
. TRBJ2-3 TRBV4-3 TRBD2 TGCGCCAGCAGCCAAGATCGGGGACTAGCGGGGTATAGCACAGATACGCAGTATTTT CASSQDRGLAGYSTDTQYF
. TRBJ1-2 TRBV3-1/TRBV3-2 . TGTGCCAGCAGCCAAGTTGTGATCAGGGGCCTGCACTATGGCTACACCTTC CASSQVVIRGLHYGYTF
. TRBJ1-2 TRBV5-4 . TGTGCCAGCAGCTCGACAAGCTATGGCTACACCTTC CASSSTSYGYTF
. TRBJ2-7 TRBV3-1/TRBV3-2 . TGTGCCAGCAGCCACCAGGGGGGGCAGTACTTC CASSHQGGQYF
. TRBJ1-5 TRBV30 . TGTGCCTGGAGCCCTCAGGGTTCCCAGCCCCAGCATTTT CAWSPQGSQPQHF
few TRBJ1-4 TRBV7-8 . TGTGCCAGCAGCTTAGGTCGACTCCCCTCGTTCGAACTGTTTTTT CASSLGRLPSFELFF
. TRBJ1-1 TRBV6-5 . TGTGCCAGCCACTCTTTGTCAGAAGCTTTCTTT CASHSLSEAFF
once TRBJ1-2 TRBV9 . TGTGCCAGCAGAACGGGACGGGAGGGGTCGGGTGGCTACACCTTC CASRTGREGSGGYTF
. TRBJ1-5 TRBV11-2 . TGTGCCAGCAGTCCAACGGGGAGGGCGGATGGGCCCCAGCATTTT CASSPTGRADGPQHF
. TRBJ2-2 TRBV6-5 . TGTGCCTGCCGTCCAGCGAACACCGGGGAGCTGTTTTTT CACRPANTGELFF
. TRBJ2-1 TRBV4-3 TRBD2 TGCGCCAGCAGCCAGGGGACTAGCGGGAGGGCCAAGGATGAGCAGTTCTTC CASSQGTSGRAKDEQFF
. TRBJ2-7 TRBV6-5 TRBD2 TGTGCCAGCCGGACTAGCGGGTCTTCCTACGAGCAGTACTTC CASRTSGSSYEQYF
. TRBJ1-4 TRBV2 . TGTGCCAGCACCAAGGGGGGGCGCCGCGAAAAACTGTTTTTT CASTKGGRREKLFF
. TRBJ2-2 TRBV24-1 TRBD1 TGTGCCACCAGTGATCTCTGGACAGGGGCGTCCGGGGAGCTGTTTTTT CATSDLWTGASGELFF
. TRBJ2-3 TRBV19 TRBD2 TGTGCCAGTAGCCTTCTAGCGGGAGTCGGAGATACGCAGTATTTT CASSLLAGVGDTQYF
once TRBJ2-1 TRBV27 . TGTGCCAGCAGTTTGAGAGGGGGTGCGGACAATGAGCAGTTCTTC CASSLRGGADNEQFF
. TRBJ2-3 TRBV27 TRBD2 TGTGCCAGCCGACGGGGGGGGACTACAGATACGCAGTATTTT CASRRGGTTDTQYF
. TRBJ2-1 TRBV5-4 . TGTGCCAGCAGCCACGGGACTGCGGTCTACAATGAGCAGTTCTTC CASSHGTAVYNEQFF
. TRBJ1-1 TRBV7-2 TRBD1 TGTGCCAGCAGCCCCACAGGGGGATCCACTGAAGCTTTCTTT CASSPTGGSTEAFF
. TRBJ1-6 TRBV27 . TGTGCCAGCAGTCTTCTACTAGGTTCACCCCTCCACTTT CASSLLLGSPLHF
. TRBJ2-5 TRBV4-2 TRBD2 TGTGCCAGCAGCAGAGCGGGGAACCAAGAGACCCAGTACTTC CASSRAGNQETQYF
. TRBJ1-1 TRBV4-2 . TGTGCCAGCAGCAGTGACAGGATGAACACTGAAGCTTTCTTT CASSSDRMNTEAFF